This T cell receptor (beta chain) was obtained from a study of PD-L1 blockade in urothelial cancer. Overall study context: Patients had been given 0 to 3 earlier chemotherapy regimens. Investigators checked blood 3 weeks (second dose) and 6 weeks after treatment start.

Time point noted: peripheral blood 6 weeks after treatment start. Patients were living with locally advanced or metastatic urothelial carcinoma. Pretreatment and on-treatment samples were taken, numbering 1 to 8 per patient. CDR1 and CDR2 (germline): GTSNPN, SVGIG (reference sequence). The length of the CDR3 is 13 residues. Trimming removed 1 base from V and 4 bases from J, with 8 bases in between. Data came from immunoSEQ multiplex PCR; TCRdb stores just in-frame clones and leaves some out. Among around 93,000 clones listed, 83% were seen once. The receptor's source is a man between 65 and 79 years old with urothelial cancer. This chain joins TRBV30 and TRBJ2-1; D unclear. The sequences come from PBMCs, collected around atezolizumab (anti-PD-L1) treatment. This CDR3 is CAWSAYLYNEQFF. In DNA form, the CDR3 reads TGTGCCTGGAGTGCTTACTTATACAATGAGCAGTTCTTC.